This T cell receptor beta chain was recorded in a study of lymphopenia after photon versus proton radiotherapy. Clones were read by immunoSEQ multiplex PCR, and TCRdb kept only the in-frame ones, dropping some. The repertoire includes about 45,000 clones, over 75% of them detected once, and roughly 2.3% sits in the top ten. Study results and limitations: Under photons, naive T cells and diversity fell while effector/memory populations rose. Better survival with proton therapy was suggested as possible, not demonstrated.

Notes on this clone: What it binds is unknown.

Trimming took 4 bases from V and 5 from J, leaving 5 bases between them. This CDR3 region has 11 residues. Germline V gene data show CDR1 as SNHLY and CDR2 as FYNNEI. J is TRBJ2-5 and V is TRBV2, with unresolved D. Material: peripheral blood, obtained from a patient treated with photon-based radiotherapy. The clonotype comes from a man in his forties with gastric cancer. The CDR3: CASSGGETQYF. The CDR3, as DNA: TGTGCCAGCAGTGGGGGTGAGACCCAGTACTTC.